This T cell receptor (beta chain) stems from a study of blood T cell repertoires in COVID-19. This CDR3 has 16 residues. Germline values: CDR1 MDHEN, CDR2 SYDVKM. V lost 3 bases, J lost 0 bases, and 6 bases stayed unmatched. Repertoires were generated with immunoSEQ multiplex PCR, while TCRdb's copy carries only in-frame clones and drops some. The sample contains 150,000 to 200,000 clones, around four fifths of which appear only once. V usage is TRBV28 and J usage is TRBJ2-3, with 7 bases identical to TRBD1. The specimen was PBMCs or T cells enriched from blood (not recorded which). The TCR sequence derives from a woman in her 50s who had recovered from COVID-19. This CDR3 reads CASSLGATGSTDTQYF. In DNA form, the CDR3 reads TGTGCCAGCAGTTTGGGTGCGACAGGGAGCACAGATACGCAGTATTTT.